Reported below is one T cell receptor (beta chain). Its specificity is unknown. This sample is drawn from a study of CD8+ T cells in alopecia areata. The overall study: It was oral tofacitinib, at 5 to 10 mg twice daily, that treated patients received. General study findings and limits: Mice showed clearer TCR sharing than patients did, a gap that was possibly HLA-related. Scalp repertoires also include resident alphabeta T cells from normal skin.

The treatment: oral pan-JAK inhibitor, 5-10 mg twice daily. RNA extraction was followed by reverse transcription into cDNA, which acted as the sequencing template. Some clones are missing from TCRdb's copy, which holds only in-frame ones; the method was immunoSEQ multiplex PCR. The sample lists around 70,000 clones, 25% to 35% occurring once. V was clipped by 7 bases and J by 0 bases, with 12 bases between them. This CDR3 is 14 amino acids long. The germline V gene has CDR1 SQVTM and CDR2 ANQGSEA. This receptor was taken from a human donor with alopecia areata. This specimen was CD8+ T cells sorted from blood, taken at week 4, from a patient treated with tofacitinib. V is TRBV29-1 and J is TRBJ2-2; tentatively, D is TRBD1 (5 bases). CDR3 DNA sequence: TGCAGCGCCTCTGACAGTGCGAACACCGGGGAGCTGTTTTTT. Protein sequence: CSASDSANTGELFF.